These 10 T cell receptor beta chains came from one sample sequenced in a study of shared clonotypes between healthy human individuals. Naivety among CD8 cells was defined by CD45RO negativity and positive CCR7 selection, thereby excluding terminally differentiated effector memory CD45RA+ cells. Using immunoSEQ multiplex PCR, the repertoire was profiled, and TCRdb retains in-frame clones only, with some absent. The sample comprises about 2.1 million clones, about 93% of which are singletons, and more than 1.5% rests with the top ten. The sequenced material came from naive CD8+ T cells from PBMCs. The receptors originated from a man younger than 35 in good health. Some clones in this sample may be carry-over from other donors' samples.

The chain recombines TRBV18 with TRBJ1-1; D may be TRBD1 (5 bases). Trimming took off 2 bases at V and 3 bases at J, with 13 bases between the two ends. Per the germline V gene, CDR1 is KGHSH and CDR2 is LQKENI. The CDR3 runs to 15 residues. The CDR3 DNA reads TGTGCCAGCTCACCAAATAAGGGGTCCCACACTGAAGCTTTCTTT. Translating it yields CASSPNKGSHTEAFF.

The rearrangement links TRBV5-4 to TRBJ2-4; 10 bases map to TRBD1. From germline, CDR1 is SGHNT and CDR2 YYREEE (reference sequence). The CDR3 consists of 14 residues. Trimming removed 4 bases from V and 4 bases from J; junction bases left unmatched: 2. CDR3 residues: CASSKDRGKNIQYF. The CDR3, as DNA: TGTGCCAGCAGCAAGGACAGGGGGAAAAACATTCAGTACTTC.

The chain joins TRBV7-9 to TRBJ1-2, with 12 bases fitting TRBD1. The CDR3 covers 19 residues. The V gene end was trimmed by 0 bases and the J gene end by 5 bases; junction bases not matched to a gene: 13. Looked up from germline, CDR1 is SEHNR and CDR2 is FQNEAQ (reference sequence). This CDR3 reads CASSLAVGQGAEGEYGYTF. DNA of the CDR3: TGTGCCAGCAGCTTAGCGGTGGGACAGGGGGCGGAAGGGGAATATGGCTACACCTTC.

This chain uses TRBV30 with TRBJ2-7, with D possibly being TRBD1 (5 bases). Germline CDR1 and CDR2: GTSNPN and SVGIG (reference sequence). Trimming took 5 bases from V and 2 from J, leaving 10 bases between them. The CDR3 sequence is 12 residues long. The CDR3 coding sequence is TGTGCCTGGTACAGGAGTACCTACGAGCAGTACTTC. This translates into CAWYRSTYEQYF.

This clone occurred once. DNA of the CDR3: TGTGCCAGCAGTGAATTTCTAGGATCAATTGCGGCTTACGAGCAGTACTTC. Protein product: CASSEFLGSIAAYEQYF. The chain combines TRBV6-1 with TRBJ2-7; D remains ambiguous. This CDR3 has 17 amino acids. V was shortened by 2 bases and J by 4 bases, with 21 bases between the two germline ends. Germline V gene sequence: CDR1 MNHNS, CDR2 SASEGT.

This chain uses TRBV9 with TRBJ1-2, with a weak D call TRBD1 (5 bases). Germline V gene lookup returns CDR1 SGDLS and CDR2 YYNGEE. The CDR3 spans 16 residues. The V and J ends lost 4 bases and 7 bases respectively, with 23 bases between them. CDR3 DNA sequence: TGTGCCAGCAGCCACCAAAAGGCCAGGGTGGAGTCTGGCTACACCTTC. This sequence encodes CASSHQKARVESGYTF.

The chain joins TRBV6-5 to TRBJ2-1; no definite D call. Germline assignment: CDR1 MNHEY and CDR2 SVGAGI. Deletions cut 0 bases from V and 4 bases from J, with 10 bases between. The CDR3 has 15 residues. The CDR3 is CASSYSRSGYNEQFF. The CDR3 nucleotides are TGTGCCAGCAGTTACTCCCGAAGTGGGTACAATGAGCAGTTCTTC.

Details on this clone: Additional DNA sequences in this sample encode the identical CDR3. Here the CDR3 reads CASSMDSEETQYF. The CDR3 bases are TGTGCCAGTAGTATGGACAGTGAAGAGACCCAGTACTTC. The chain has TRBV19 and TRBJ2-5, with D maybe TRBD1 (6 bases). Germline values: CDR1 LNHDA, CDR2 SQIVND (reference sequence). V shed 3 bases and J shed 3 bases, with 8 bases lying between them. The CDR3 covers 13 residues. The variable domain in full, with the rest retrieved from reference TRBV19 and TRBJ2-5, is DGGITQSPKYLFRKEGQNVTLSCEQNLNHDAMYWYRQDPGQGLRLIYYSQIVNDFQKGDIAEGYSVSREKKESFPLTVTSAQKNPTAFYLCASSMDSEETQYFGPGTRLLVL.

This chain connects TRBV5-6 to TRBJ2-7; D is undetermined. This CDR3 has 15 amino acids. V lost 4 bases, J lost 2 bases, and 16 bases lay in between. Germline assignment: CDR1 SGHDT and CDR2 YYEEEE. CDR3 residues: CASSVGKSDPYEQYF. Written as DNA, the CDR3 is TGTGCCAGCAGCGTGGGAAAATCCGATCCCTACGAGCAGTACTTC.

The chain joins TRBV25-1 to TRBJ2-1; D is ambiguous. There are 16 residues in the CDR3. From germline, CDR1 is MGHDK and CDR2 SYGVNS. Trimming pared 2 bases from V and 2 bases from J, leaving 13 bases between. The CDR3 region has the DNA TGTGCCAGCAGTGAACTGCGACCGAGCCCCTACAATGAGCAGTTCTTC. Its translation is CASSELRPSPYNEQFF.